These 4 T cell receptor beta chains were sequenced from one sample in a study of blood T cell repertoires in COVID-19. Measured with immunoSEQ multiplex PCR; TCRdb has only the in-frame clones, and not every one. Of hundreds of thousands of clones listed, around 86% are singletons. Sequencing input: peripheral blood. The receptor set was obtained from a woman in her twenties or thirties who had recovered from COVID-19.

This clone was counted a few times. The chain combines TRBV4-3 with TRBJ2-7, with no clear D. The CDR3 contains 14 residues. Per the germline V gene, CDR1 is LGHNA and CDR2 is YSLEER. V shed 0 bases and J shed 1 base, with 7 bases lying between them. The CDR3 DNA sequence: TGCGCCAGCAGCCAAGATATCGGGTCCTACGAGCAGTACTTC. Its protein product is CASSQDIGSYEQYF.

The chain carries TRBV19 and TRBJ2-2, with 9 bases fitting TRBD2. CDR1 and CDR2 (germline): LNHDA, SQIVND (reference sequence). This CDR3 is 15 amino acids long. Germline trimming cut 4 bases from V and 5 bases from J; bases unmatched to any gene: 5. The CDR3 DNA reads TGTGCCAGTAGTACGATTAGCGGGGGAACCGGGGAGCTGTTTTTT. Protein sequence: CASSTISGGTGELFF.

The count of this clone is one. The chain combines TRBV7-9 with TRBJ2-7; 7 positions match TRBD1. Trimming cost V 6 bases and J 0 bases; bases outside gene matches: 11. The CDR3 loop spans 16 amino acids. The germline gives CDR1 SEHNR, CDR2 FQNEAQ (reference sequence). As DNA, the CDR3 is TGTGCCAGCAGTGTCACCGGGACAGAGAACTCCTACGAGCAGTACTTC. Its protein is CASSVTGTENSYEQYF.

The gene calls are TRBV23-1 and TRBJ2-6, with TRBD1 matching 7 bases. Being an ORF, TRBV23-1 has a function that is uncertain. J was trimmed by 4 bases and V by 2 bases; bases with no gene match: 14. The CDR3 sequence is 19 residues long. The CDR3 DNA is TGCGCCAGCAGTCAAAGGGCTAAGACAGGGCGAGTAGGGGCCAACGTCCTGACTTTC. Amino acids: CASSQRAKTGRVGANVLTF.